The 9 T cell receptor beta chains below were found in one sample sequenced in a study of TIL therapy for anti-PD-1-resistant metastatic lung cancer. The libraries were made with immunoSEQ v3. Clones were sequenced by immunoSEQ multiplex PCR, and TCRdb holds only the in-frame ones, with some missing. This sample has 50,000 or so clones, with 70% to 85% found just once. Time point defined: pre-treatment sample, taken before nivolumab and TIL therapy. Pleural nodules or supraclavicular lymph nodes made up most of the excised metastases sampled. The sample was tumor tissue, taken at baseline. These receptors were collected from a person aged 25 to 85 with non-small cell lung cancer.

There are a few counts of this clone. This rearrangement joins TRBV15 to TRBJ2-5, with 7 bases that match TRBD2. Germline V gene data show CDR1 as LNHNV and CDR2 as YYDKDF (reference sequence). The V segment lost 3 bases and the J segment 5 bases; nucleotides outside the gene matches: 3. The CDR3 has 13 amino acids. The DNA for the CDR3 is TGTGCCACCAGCAGTCGGGGGGTGGAGACCCAGTACTTC. It translates to CATSSRGVETQYF.

This chain uses TRBV6-1 with TRBJ2-3, with TRBD2 matching over 10 bases. This CDR3 has 16 residues. After removal of 4 bases from V and 6 bases from J, the junction contained 10 bases not matched to a gene. Germline CDR1 MNHNS, CDR2 SASEGT. CDR3 sequence reads: CASSGLLAGLLDTQYF. The CDR3 DNA is TGTGCCAGCAGTGGGTTACTAGCGGGGTTGCTGGATACGCAGTATTTT.

The chain combines TRBV6-1 with TRBJ2-5; the D is unclear. The CDR3 spans 13 residues. Trimming stripped 7 bases from V and 5 bases from J, with 14 bases between. In germline, CDR1 is MNHNS, CDR2 SASEGT. The CDR3 region has the DNA TGTGCCAGCAATGCGGTTACGACGGAGACCCAGTACTTC. Translation: CASNAVTTETQYF.

The chain links TRBV5-1 to TRBJ1-1; 7 positions match TRBD1. The CDR3 runs to 15 residues. Germline V gene sequence: CDR1 SGHRS, CDR2 YFSETQ. J gave up 2 bases and V 5 bases, and 9 bases lay outside the gene matches. The CDR3: CASRAGQRPNTEAFF. The CDR3 bases are TGCGCCAGCAGGGCGGGACAGCGTCCTAACACTGAAGCTTTCTTT.

V gene TRBV29-1 combines with J gene TRBJ2-5, with D possibly matching TRBD2 (6 bases). Per germline, CDR1 SQVTM and CDR2 ANQGSEA. Trimming took 7 bases from V and 1 from J, leaving 16 bases between them. The CDR3 is made up of 14 amino acids. The CDR3 coding sequence is TGCAGCGGCCGGCTAGCGAGAGTCCAAGAGACCCAGTACTTC. Translating gives CSGRLARVQETQYF.

The chain joins TRBV12-5 to TRBJ1-2; the D is unclear. This CDR3 has 13 amino acids. Germline V gene lookup returns CDR1 LGHNT and CDR2 FRNRAP. The V and J ends lost 1 base and 8 bases respectively, with 11 bases between them. For the CDR3, the DNA is TGTGCTAGTGGTTTGGGGGCGGCGGGAGGCTACACCTTC. The encoded protein is CASGLGAAGGYTF.

The V and J genes are TRBV5-6 and TRBJ1-1; the match to TRBD1 covers 8 bases. J lost 1 base, V lost 4 bases, and 6 bases had no gene match. Germline values: CDR1 SGHDT, CDR2 YYEEEE. CDR3 size: 15 residues. For the CDR3, the DNA is TGTGCCAGCAGCCTATACGGGACAGGGAACACTGAAGCTTTCTTT. The encoded protein is CASSLYGTGNTEAFF.

The gene calls are TRBV6-6 and TRBJ2-2; TRBD1 aligns across 8 bases. Germline trimming cut 5 bases from V and 6 bases from J; bases unmatched to any gene: 5. Germline values: CDR1 MNHNY, CDR2 SVGAGI (reference sequence). The CDR3 runs 14 residues. The CDR3 DNA reads TGTGCCAGCAGTCCTCACAGGGGGTCCGGGGAGCTGTTTTTT. Translated, it gives CASSPHRGSGELFF.

The chain couples TRBV10-3 to TRBJ2-7; 10 positions agree with TRBD2. The germline CDR1 and CDR2 sequences are ENHRY and SYGVKD. Trimming cost V 6 bases and J 6 bases; bases outside gene matches: 8. The CDR3 totals 14 residues. The CDR3 is CAIREGTSVSEQYF. As DNA, the CDR3 is TGTGCCATCAGAGAAGGGACTAGCGTCAGCGAGCAGTACTTC.